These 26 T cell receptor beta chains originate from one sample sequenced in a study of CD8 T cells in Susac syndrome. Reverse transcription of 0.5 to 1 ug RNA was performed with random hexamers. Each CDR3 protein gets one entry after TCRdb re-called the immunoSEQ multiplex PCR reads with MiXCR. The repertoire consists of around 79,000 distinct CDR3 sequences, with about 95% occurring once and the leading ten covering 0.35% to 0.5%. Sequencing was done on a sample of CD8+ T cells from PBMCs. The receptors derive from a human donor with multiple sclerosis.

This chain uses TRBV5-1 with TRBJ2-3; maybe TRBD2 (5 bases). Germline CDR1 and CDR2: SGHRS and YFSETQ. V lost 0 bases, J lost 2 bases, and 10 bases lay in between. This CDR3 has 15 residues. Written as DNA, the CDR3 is TGCGCCAGCAGCTTGGAGGGAGTAAACACAGATACGCAGTATTTT. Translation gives CASSLEGVNTDTQYF.

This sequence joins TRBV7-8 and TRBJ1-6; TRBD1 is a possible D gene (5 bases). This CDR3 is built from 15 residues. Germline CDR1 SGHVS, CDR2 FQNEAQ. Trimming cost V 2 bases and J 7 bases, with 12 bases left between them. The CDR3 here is CASSLQGSENSPLHF. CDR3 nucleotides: TGTGCCAGCAGCTTACAGGGCTCTGAAAATTCACCCCTCCACTTT.

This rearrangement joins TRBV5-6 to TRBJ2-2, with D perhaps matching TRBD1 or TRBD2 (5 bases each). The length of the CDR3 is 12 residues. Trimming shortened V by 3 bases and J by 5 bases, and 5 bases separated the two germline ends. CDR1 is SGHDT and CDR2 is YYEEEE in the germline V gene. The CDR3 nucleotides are TGTGCCAGCAGCTGGGGGACCGGGGAGCTGTTTTTT. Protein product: CASSWGTGELFF.

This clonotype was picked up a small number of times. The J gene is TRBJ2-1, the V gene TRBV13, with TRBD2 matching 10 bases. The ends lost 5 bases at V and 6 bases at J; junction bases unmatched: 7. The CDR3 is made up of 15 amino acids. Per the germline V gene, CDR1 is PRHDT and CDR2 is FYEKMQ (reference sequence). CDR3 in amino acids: CASSPLSGRANEQFF. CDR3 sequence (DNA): TGTGCCAGCAGCCCCTTAAGCGGGAGGGCCAATGAGCAGTTCTTC.

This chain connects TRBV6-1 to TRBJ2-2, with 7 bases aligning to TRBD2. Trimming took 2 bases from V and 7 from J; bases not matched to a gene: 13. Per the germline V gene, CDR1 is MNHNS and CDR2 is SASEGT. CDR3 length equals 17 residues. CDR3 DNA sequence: TGTGCCAGCAGTGAATTATCCGACAGCGGGGTCCACGGGGAGCTGTTTTTT. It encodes CASSELSDSGVHGELFF.

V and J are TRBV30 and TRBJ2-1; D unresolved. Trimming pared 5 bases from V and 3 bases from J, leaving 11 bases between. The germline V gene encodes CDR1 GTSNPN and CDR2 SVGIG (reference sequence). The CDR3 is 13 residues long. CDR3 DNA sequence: TGTGCCTGGTCTGACGGAAACTACAATGAGCAGTTCTTC. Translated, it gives CAWSDGNYNEQFF.

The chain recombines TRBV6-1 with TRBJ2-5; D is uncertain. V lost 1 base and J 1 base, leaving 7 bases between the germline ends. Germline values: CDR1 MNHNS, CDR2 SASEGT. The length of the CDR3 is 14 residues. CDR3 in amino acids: CASSEERSQETQYF. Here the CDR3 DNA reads TGTGCCAGCAGTGAAGAACGCAGCCAAGAGACCCAGTACTTC.

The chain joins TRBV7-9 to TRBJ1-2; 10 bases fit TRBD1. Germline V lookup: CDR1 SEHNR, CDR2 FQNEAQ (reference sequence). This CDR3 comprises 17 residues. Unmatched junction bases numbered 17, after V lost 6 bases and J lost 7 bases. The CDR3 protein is CASSSVNPGQGQSGYTF. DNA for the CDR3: TGTGCCAGCAGTTCCGTAAATCCGGGACAGGGGCAGAGTGGCTACACCTTC.

CDR3 region: CASSLVGIQETQYF. Written as DNA, the CDR3 is TGCGCCAGCAGCTTGGTTGGGATTCAAGAGACCCAGTACTTC. The chain couples TRBV5-1 to TRBJ2-5; D remains ambiguous. Trimming took off 0 bases at V and 2 bases at J, with 8 bases between the two ends. This CDR3 contains 14 residues. The germline gives CDR1 SGHRS, CDR2 YFSETQ.

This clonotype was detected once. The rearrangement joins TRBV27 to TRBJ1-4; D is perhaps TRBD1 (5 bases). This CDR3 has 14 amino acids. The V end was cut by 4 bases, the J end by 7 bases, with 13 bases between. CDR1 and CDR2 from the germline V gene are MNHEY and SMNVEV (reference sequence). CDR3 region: CASSWAGVREKLFF. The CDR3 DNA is TGTGCCAGCAGTTGGGCGGGGGTCCGTGAAAAACTGTTTTTT.

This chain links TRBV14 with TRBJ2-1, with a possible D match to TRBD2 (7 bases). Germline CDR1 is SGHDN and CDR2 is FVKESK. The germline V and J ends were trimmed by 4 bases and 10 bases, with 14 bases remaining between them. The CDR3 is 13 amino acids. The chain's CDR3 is CASSPGEGEEQFF. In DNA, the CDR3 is TGTGCCAGCAGCCCCGGGGAGGGGGAGGAGCAGTTCTTC.

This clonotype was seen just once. The CDR3 coding sequence is TGTGCCAGCAGCCAAGAGCGGGACTCGGGAACTGAGCAGTTCTTC. This codes for CASSQERDSGTEQFF. The chain employs TRBV3-1 and TRBJ2-1; perhaps TRBD2 as D (6 bases). The germline CDR1 and CDR2 sequences are LGHDT and YNNKEL (reference sequence). CDR3 size: 15 residues. The V gene lost 0 bases and the J gene lost 9 bases, with 15 bases spanning the gap.

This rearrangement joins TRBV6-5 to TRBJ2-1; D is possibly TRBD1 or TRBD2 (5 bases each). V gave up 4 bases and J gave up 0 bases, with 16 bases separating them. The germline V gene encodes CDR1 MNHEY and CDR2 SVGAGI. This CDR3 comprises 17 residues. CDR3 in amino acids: CASSSLGEKSSYNEQFF. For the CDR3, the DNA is TGTGCCAGCAGTTCCCTGGGGGAGAAGAGCTCCTACAATGAGCAGTTCTTC.

CDR3 region: CASGINIRLANYGYTF. As DNA, the CDR3 is TGTGCCAGCGGAATCAACATTCGGCTGGCTAACTATGGCTACACCTTC. V is TRBV6-1 and J is TRBJ1-2; D not certain. The length of the CDR3 is 16 residues. V dropped 8 bases and J dropped 0 bases, with 19 bases sitting between them. Germline CDR1 reads MNHNS; CDR2 reads SASEGT.

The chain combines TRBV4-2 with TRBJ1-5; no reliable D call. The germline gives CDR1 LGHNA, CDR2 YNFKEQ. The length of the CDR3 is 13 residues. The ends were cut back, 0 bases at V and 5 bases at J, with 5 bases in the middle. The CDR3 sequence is CASSQERHQPQHF. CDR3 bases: TGTGCCAGCAGCCAAGAGCGCCATCAGCCCCAGCATTTT.

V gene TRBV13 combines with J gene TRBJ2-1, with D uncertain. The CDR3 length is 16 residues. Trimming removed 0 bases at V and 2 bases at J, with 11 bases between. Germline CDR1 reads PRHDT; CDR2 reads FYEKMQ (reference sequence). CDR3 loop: CASSLGRGHPYNEQFF. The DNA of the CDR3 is TGTGCCAGCAGCTTAGGCCGTGGTCACCCCTACAATGAGCAGTTCTTC.

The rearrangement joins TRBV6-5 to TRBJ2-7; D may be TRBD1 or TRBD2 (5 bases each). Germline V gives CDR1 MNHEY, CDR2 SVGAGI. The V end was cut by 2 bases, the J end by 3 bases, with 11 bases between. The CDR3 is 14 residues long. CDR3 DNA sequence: TGTGCCAGCAGTTACGGGACCGAGGGCTACGAGCAGTACTTC. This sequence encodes CASSYGTEGYEQYF.

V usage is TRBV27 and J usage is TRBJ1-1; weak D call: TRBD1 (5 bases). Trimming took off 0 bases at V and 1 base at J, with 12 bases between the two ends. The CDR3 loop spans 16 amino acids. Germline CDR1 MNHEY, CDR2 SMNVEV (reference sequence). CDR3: CASSLSKVGGNTEAFF. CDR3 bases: TGTGCCAGCAGTTTATCGAAGGTGGGGGGGAACACTGAAGCTTTCTTT.

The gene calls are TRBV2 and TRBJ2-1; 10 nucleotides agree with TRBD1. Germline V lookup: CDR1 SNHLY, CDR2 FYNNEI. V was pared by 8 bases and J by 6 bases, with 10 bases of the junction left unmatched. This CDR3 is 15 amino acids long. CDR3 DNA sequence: TGTGCCAGCCAACAGACAGGGGGCACATCCAATGAGCAGTTCTTC. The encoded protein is CASQQTGGTSNEQFF.

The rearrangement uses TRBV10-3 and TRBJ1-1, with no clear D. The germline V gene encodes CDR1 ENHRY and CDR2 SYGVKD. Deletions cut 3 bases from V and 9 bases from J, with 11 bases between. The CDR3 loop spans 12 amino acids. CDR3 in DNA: TGTGCCATCAGTGATCCAGGTTCCCAAGCTTTCTTT. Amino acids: CAISDPGSQAFF.

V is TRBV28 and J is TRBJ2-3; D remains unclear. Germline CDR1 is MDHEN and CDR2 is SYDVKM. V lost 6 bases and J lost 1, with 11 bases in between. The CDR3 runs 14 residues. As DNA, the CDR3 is TGTGCCAGCAGGTTCTGGGTGGGCACAGATACGCAGTATTTT. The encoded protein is CASRFWVGTDTQYF.

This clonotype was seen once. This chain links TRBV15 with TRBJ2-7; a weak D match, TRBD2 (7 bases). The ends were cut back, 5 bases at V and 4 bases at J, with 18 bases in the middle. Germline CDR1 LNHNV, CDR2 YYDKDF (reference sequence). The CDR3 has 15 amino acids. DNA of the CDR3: TGTGCCACCAGCGGGGGGGCGGGGGTGCAGTACGAGCAGTACTTC. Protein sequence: CATSGGAGVQYEQYF.

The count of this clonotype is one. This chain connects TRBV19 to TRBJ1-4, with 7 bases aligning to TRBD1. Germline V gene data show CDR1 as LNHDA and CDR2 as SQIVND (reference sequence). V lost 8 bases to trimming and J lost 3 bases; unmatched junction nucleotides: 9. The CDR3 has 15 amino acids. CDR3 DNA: TGTGCCAGTCGCCCCGACAGGGTACCTAATGAAAAACTGTTTTTT. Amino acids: CASRPDRVPNEKLFF.

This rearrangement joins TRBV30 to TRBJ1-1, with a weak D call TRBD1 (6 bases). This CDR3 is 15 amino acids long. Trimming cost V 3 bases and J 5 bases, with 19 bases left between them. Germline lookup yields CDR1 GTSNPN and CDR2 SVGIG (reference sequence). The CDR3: CAWRLTDVRGTEAFF. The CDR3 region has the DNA TGTGCCTGGAGGTTGACAGATGTTAGGGGGACTGAAGCTTTCTTT.

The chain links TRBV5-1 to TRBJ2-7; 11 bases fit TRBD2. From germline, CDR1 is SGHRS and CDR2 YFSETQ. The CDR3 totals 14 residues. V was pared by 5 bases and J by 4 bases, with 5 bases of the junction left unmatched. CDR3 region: CASRWTSGPYEQYF. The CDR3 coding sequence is TGCGCCAGCAGGTGGACTAGCGGGCCTTACGAGCAGTACTTC.

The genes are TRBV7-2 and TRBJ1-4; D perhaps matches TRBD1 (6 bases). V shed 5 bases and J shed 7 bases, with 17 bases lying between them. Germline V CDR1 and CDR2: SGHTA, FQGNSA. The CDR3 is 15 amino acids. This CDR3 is CASSVTGGASEKLFF. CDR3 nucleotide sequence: TGTGCCAGCAGCGTCACGGGGGGGGCCAGTGAAAAACTGTTTTTT.